The 21 T cell receptor beta chains presented below share a single source sample, sequenced in a study of OX40 agonist ivuxolimab in advanced cancers. TCRdb's table, derived via immunoSEQ multiplex PCR, lists solely in-frame clones and lacks some. The table includes more than 50,000 clones, about 90% detected once. This material consisted of CD4+ or CD8+ T cells sorted from blood, taken in a trial of the OX40 agonist ivuxolimab. The receptors derive from an adult with an advanced solid tumor such as melanoma, head and neck, liver or kidney cancer.

There are a few counts of this clone. The rearrangement joins TRBV28 to TRBJ2-7; no definite D call. Per the germline V gene, CDR1 is MDHEN and CDR2 is SYDVKM. The CDR3 spans 14 residues. Between the trimmed V and J ends, which lost 7 bases and 0 bases, there was a span of 13 bases. DNA for the CDR3: TGTGCCAGCACCTCGTGGGCAAACTCCTACGAGCAGTACTTC. Encoded protein: CASTSWANSYEQYF.

The chain carries TRBV30 and TRBJ1-2; 8 bases line up with TRBD1. Germline CDR1 is GTSNPN and CDR2 is SVGIG (reference sequence). The CDR3 extends over 15 amino acids. The V gene end was trimmed by 0 bases and the J gene end by 8 bases; junction bases not matched to a gene: 11. CDR3 DNA: TGTGCCTGGAGTGTACTTCCAGGGGGCGATGGAGGCTACACCTTC. Translating gives CAWSVLPGGDGGYTF.

The chain has TRBV5-6 and TRBJ1-1; D is unresolved. The germline V gene encodes CDR1 SGHDT and CDR2 YYEEEE. V dropped 0 bases and J dropped 2 bases, with 8 bases sitting between them. This CDR3 has 14 residues. This CDR3 is CASSLALGNTEAFF. CDR3 coding DNA: TGTGCCAGCAGCTTGGCTTTGGGTAACACTGAAGCTTTCTTT. Drawing the rest from reference TRBV5-6 and TRBJ1-1, the complete variable domain is DAGVTQSPTHLIKTRGQQVTLRCSPKSGHDTVSWYQQALGQGPQFIFQYYEEEERQRGNFPDRFSGHQFPNYSSELNVNALLLGDSALYLCASSLALGNTEAFFGQGTRLTVV.

The V gene is TRBV6-1, the J gene TRBJ1-5; TRBD1 aligns across 7 bases. The CDR3 covers 14 residues. After removal of 4 bases from V and 9 bases from J, the junction contained 9 bases not matched to a gene. The germline CDR1 and CDR2 sequences are MNHNS and SASEGT. The CDR3 loop is CASSGRQGRMPQHF. DNA of the CDR3: TGTGCCAGCAGTGGCCGACAGGGACGGATGCCCCAGCATTTT.

The chain joins TRBV7-2 to TRBJ1-2; possibly TRBD1 for D (6 bases). Germline CDR1 is SGHTA and CDR2 is FQGNSA. The CDR3 length is 14 residues. V was pared by 5 bases and J by 8 bases, with 18 bases between. In nucleotides, the CDR3 is TGTGCCAGCAGCACCCAGGGGACGGTCCAAGGCTACACCTTC. Translating it yields CASSTQGTVQGYTF.

The chain has TRBV7-3 and TRBJ2-3; 12 bases fit TRBD2. In germline, CDR1 is SGHTA, CDR2 FQGTGA. With V trimmed by 0 bases and J by 4 bases, 11 bases remained unmatched. This CDR3 comprises 19 residues. The CDR3 reads CASSLTSGLAGGQADTQYF. The CDR3 DNA reads TGTGCCAGCAGCTTAACGTCTGGGCTAGCGGGGGGGCAGGCAGATACGCAGTATTTT.

The chain uses TRBV4-2 and TRBJ2-2, with a weak D call TRBD1 (5 bases). The CDR3 loop spans 14 amino acids. V lost 4 bases, J lost 7 bases, and 13 bases lay in between. The germline gives CDR1 LGHNA, CDR2 YNFKEQ. DNA for the CDR3: TGTGCCAGCAGCCCATCAGGGATCGGCGGGGAGCTGTTTTTT. Translating gives CASSPSGIGGELFF.

The rearrangement joins TRBV6-1 to TRBJ1-1; D is uncertain. The CDR3 loop spans 13 amino acids. The ends were cut back, 6 bases at V and 3 bases at J, with 11 bases in the middle. Germline-derived CDR1 and CDR2 are MNHNS and SASEGT. This CDR3 reads CASREYQDTEAFF. The DNA of the CDR3 is TGTGCCAGCAGGGAGTATCAGGACACTGAAGCTTTCTTT.

This rearrangement joins TRBV19 to TRBJ1-2; D unresolved. CDR1 is LNHDA, CDR2 SQIVND, per germline (reference sequence). The CDR3 is 15 residues long. The V end lost 7 bases, the J end lost 3 bases, and 18 bases lay between the germline ends. CDR3: CASTPAWGGDYGYTF. CDR3 sequence (DNA): TGTGCCAGTACCCCGGCCTGGGGAGGCGACTATGGCTACACCTTC. Full variable domain (missing parts from reference TRBV19 and TRBJ1-2): DGGITQSPKYLFRKEGQNVTLSCEQNLNHDAMYWYRQDPGQGLRLIYYSQIVNDFQKGDIAEGYSVSREKKESFPLTVTSAQKNPTAFYLCASTPAWGGDYGYTFGSGTRLTVV.

J is TRBJ1-1 and V is TRBV5-1; no reliable D call. Per the germline V gene, CDR1 is SGHRS and CDR2 is YFSETQ. The ends were cut back, 3 bases at V and 0 bases at J, with 9 bases in the middle. This CDR3 is built from 14 residues. The CDR3 spells CASSSRVMNTEAFF. CDR3 bases: TGCGCCAGCAGCTCTCGGGTCATGAACACTGAAGCTTTCTTT.

V usage is TRBV28 and J usage is TRBJ1-1; D is unresolved. Trimming shortened V by 4 bases and J by 5 bases, and 17 bases separated the two germline ends. The CDR3 spans 15 residues. CDR1 is MDHEN, CDR2 SYDVKM, per germline. CDR3 region: CASSSLARGGTEAFF. In DNA form, the CDR3 reads TGTGCCAGCAGTTCCCTGGCTCGGGGAGGAACTGAAGCTTTCTTT.

This chain uses TRBV14 with TRBJ1-1; 8 bases line up with TRBD1. CDR3 length: 15 residues. V lost 6 bases, J lost 1 base, and 7 bases stayed unmatched. Germline V gene sequence: CDR1 SGHDN, CDR2 FVKESK. This CDR3 is CASRKTGAPNTEAFF. The CDR3 DNA is TGTGCCAGCAGAAAGACAGGGGCCCCGAACACTGAAGCTTTCTTT.

This clone showed up just once. This chain uses TRBV5-1 with TRBJ1-3, with D hard to call. Trimming cost V 5 bases and J 0 bases, with 6 bases left between them. The CDR3 consists of 13 residues. The germline gives CDR1 SGHRS, CDR2 YFSETQ. The CDR3 DNA reads as TGCGCCAGCAGGGTCCCCTCTGGAAACACCATATATTTT. This sequence encodes CASRVPSGNTIYF. Combining the CDR3 with reference TRBV5-1 and TRBJ1-3 gives the whole variable domain KAGVTQTPRYLIKTRGQQVTLSCSPISGHRSVSWYQQTPGQGLQFLFEYFSETQRNKGNFPGRFSGRQFSNSRSEMNVSTLELGDSALYLCASRVPSGNTIYFGEGSWLTVV.

The chain recombines TRBV7-8 with TRBJ2-7; D gene uncertain. This CDR3 region has 12 residues. V lost 4 bases to trimming and J lost 4 bases, with 8 bases between them. Germline CDR1 and CDR2: SGHVS and FQNEAQ. The CDR3 nucleotides are TGTGCCAGCAGCTCTGGTCATTACGAGCAGTACTTC. It codes for CASSSGHYEQYF. The variable domain in full, completed from reference TRBV7-8 and TRBJ2-7, reads GAGVSQSPRYKVAKRGQDVALRCDPISGHVSLFWYQQALGQGPEFLTYFQNEAQLDKSGLPSDRFFAERPEGSVSTLKIQRTQQEDSAVYLCASSSGHYEQYFGPGTRLTVT.

The gene calls are TRBV5-4 and TRBJ1-2, with TRBD1 as a possible D gene (5 bases). V lost 6 bases and J 4 bases, leaving 16 bases between the germline ends. The CDR3 runs 14 residues. Germline V gene lookup returns CDR1 SGHNT and CDR2 YYREEE (reference sequence). The DNA of the CDR3 is TGTGCCAGCACCCTAGCGGGGGGGGGCTATGGCTACACCTTC. As protein: CASTLAGGGYGYTF.

The J gene is TRBJ2-4, the V gene TRBV18, with D perhaps matching TRBD1 or TRBD2 (5 bases each). V lost 2 bases to trimming and J lost 7 bases, with 21 bases between them. CDR1 KGHSH and CDR2 LQKENI come from the germline V gene. This CDR3 has 17 amino acids. DNA for the CDR3: TGTGCCAGCTCACCAAGCCTGAGAGGGCCAGACAGCAACATTCAGTACTTC. Translating gives CASSPSLRGPDSNIQYF.

This clone was counted a few times. The genes are TRBV6-5 and TRBJ2-1; maybe TRBD2 (6 bases). Per germline, CDR1 MNHEY and CDR2 SVGAGI. Trimming took 4 bases from V and 5 from J, leaving 12 bases between them. The CDR3 spans 14 residues. Written as DNA, the CDR3 is TGTGCCAGCAGTTCGGGCGGGGTGCACAATGAGCAGTTCTTC. It encodes CASSSGGVHNEQFF.

V and J are TRBV19 and TRBJ1-5; D is ambiguous. The CDR3 sequence is 13 residues long. V gave up 8 bases and J gave up 0 bases, with 8 bases separating them. The germline CDR1 and CDR2 sequences are LNHDA and SQIVND (reference sequence). CDR3 sequence: CASLGHSNQPQHF. DNA of the CDR3: TGTGCCAGTCTAGGTCATAGCAATCAGCCCCAGCATTTT. Complete variable domain (other parts from reference TRBV19 and TRBJ1-5): DGGITQSPKYLFRKEGQNVTLSCEQNLNHDAMYWYRQDPGQGLRLIYYSQIVNDFQKGDIAEGYSVSREKKESFPLTVTSAQKNPTAFYLCASLGHSNQPQHFGDGTRLSIL.

This chain connects TRBV2 to TRBJ2-3, with D hard to call. The CDR3 length is 14 residues. Per the germline V gene, CDR1 is SNHLY and CDR2 is FYNNEI. The V and J ends lost 1 base and 0 bases respectively, with 5 bases between them. The DNA of the CDR3 is TGTGCCAGCAGTGAAGGGCCTAGCACAGATACGCAGTATTTT. This sequence encodes CASSEGPSTDTQYF.

J is TRBJ2-6 and V is TRBV10-3; D call uncertain. With 8 bases removed from V and 0 bases from J, the gap between germline ends came to 14 bases. Germline loops: CDR1 ENHRY, CDR2 SYGVKD. The CDR3 runs to 16 residues. CDR3 protein: CAIPGDVISGANVLTF. CDR3 bases: TGTGCCATCCCGGGCGACGTGATCTCTGGGGCCAACGTCCTGACTTTC.

The chain is built from TRBV19 and TRBJ1-1; D not resolved. The V and J ends lost 4 bases and 1 base respectively, with 19 bases between them. The CDR3 contains 17 residues. The germline V gene has CDR1 LNHDA and CDR2 SQIVND (reference sequence). CDR3 sequence reads: CASSRLPKRRTNTEAFF. CDR3 sequence (DNA): TGTGCCAGTAGTAGGCTCCCAAAGAGGAGGACGAACACTGAAGCTTTCTTT.